This TCR beta chain is from a study of blood T cell repertoires in COVID-19. Study in general: Donors in the United States, Italy and Spain gave samples during acute or convalescent COVID-19. From T cells, B-cell-depleted T cells, or PBMCs came the material, which was cDNA or gDNA.

V lost 2 bases and J lost 4, with 9 bases in between. The CDR3 spans 14 residues. Germline CDR1 and CDR2: SGDLS and YYNGEE. As processed by the authors: Amplification with reference gene primers provided the estimates of nucleated cell counts. The method was immunoSEQ multiplex PCR; TCRdb's version includes in-frame clones alone and lacks a portion of them. V and J calls and clone size are given by that table; D and trimming were obtained from the DNA. The data contain a few hundred thousand clones, over 70% of them singletons. This TCR came from a man aged 50 or older with active or convalescent COVID-19. Source material: peripheral blood. The V and J genes are TRBV9 and TRBJ2-2; D ambiguous. The CDR3 DNA sequence: TGTGCCAGCAGCGTGTCCGGCGGCACCGGGGAGCTGTTTTTT. Protein sequence: CASSVSGGTGELFF.